The table lists the clone carrying this T cell receptor (beta chain) with many counts. Its antigen is not identified. This CDR3 comprises 15 residues. Germline trimming cut 5 bases from V and 5 bases from J; bases unmatched to any gene: 7. Germline V gives CDR1 SGHVS, CDR2 FQNEAQ. This entry is derived from a study of breast tumors, draining lymph nodes, adjacent tissues. TCRdb independently ran MiXCR on the multiplex PCR reads; one entry per CDR3 protein. The table lists around 19,000 distinct CDR3 sequences, less than 40% of them singletons. General study points: Tumors had less TCR diversity than lymph nodes, more than nontumor tissue. Most tumor T cells seemingly derive from lymph node, then expand in tumor. The lymph node origin of tumor T cells was framed as consistent with a hypothesis, not demonstrated.

The sequence was collected from a female donor with breast cancer. Some clones in this sample may be carry-over from other donors' samples. This chain uses TRBV7-8 with TRBJ2-1; 9 bases match TRBD1. The sample was breast tumor tissue. As DNA, the CDR3 is TGTGCCAGCAGCCCGTGGGGACAGGGAAACAATGAGCAGTTCTTC. This gives the protein CASSPWGQGNNEQFF. Based on the CDR3 plus reference TRBV7-8 and TRBJ2-1, the full variable domain is GAGVSQSPRYKVAKRGQDVALRCDPISGHVSLFWYQQALGQGPEFLTYFQNEAQLDKSGLPSDRFFAERPEGSVSTLKIQRTQQEDSAVYLCASSPWGQGNNEQFFGPGTRLTVL.